The next 25 T cell receptor beta chains were all read from a single sample in a study of cytomegalovirus exposure and HLA in healthy donors. Primers included in the PCR were 60 Vbeta and 13 Jbeta primers. Clones were read by immunoSEQ multiplex PCR, and TCRdb kept only the in-frame ones, dropping some. The table has 130,000 to 150,000 clones, over 75% seen once. The specimen was PBMCs. These receptors were collected from a woman in her thirties in good health and CMV-seronegative.

The sample holds a few counts of this clone. The rearrangement links TRBV6-5 to TRBJ1-3; 9 bases agree with TRBD1. The CDR3 runs to 15 residues. Germline V gene data show CDR1 as MNHEY and CDR2 as SVGAGI. V shed 5 bases and J 3 bases; nucleotides not matched to a gene: 5. Here the CDR3 DNA reads TGTGCCAGCAGTCGTGGGACAGGGCTTGGAAACACCATATATTTT. Amino acids: CASSRGTGLGNTIYF.

The rearrangement links TRBV15 to TRBJ2-3; no definite D call. Germline loops: CDR1 LNHNV, CDR2 YYDKDF (reference sequence). Between the trimmed V and J ends, which lost 0 bases and 0 bases, there was a span of 7 bases. The CDR3 covers 15 residues. CDR3 protein: CATSRDPHSTDTQYF. DNA for the CDR3: TGTGCCACCAGCAGAGATCCCCATAGCACAGATACGCAGTATTTT.

This clone has more than one count but fewer than ten. The V call is TRBV5-1, the J call TRBJ2-5; 7 bases match TRBD1. Germline V gives CDR1 SGHRS, CDR2 YFSETQ. The CDR3 sequence is 15 residues long. Trimming at V came to 0 bases and at J to 4 bases, leaving 6 bases not matched to a gene. CDR3 sequence reads: CASSLVAGGRETQYF. CDR3 bases: TGCGCCAGCAGCTTGGTGGCAGGGGGACGAGAGACCCAGTACTTC. Filled out from reference TRBV5-1 and TRBJ2-5, the complete variable domain reads KAGVTQTPRYLIKTRGQQVTLSCSPISGHRSVSWYQQTPGQGLQFLFEYFSETQRNKGNFPGRFSGRQFSNSRSEMNVSTLELGDSALYLCASSLVAGGRETQYFGPGTRLLVL.

V gene TRBV18 combines with J gene TRBJ2-7; possibly TRBD1 for D (5 bases). The germline V gene encodes CDR1 KGHSH and CDR2 LQKENI. Trimming stripped 0 bases from V and 5 bases from J, with 11 bases between. CDR3 size: 14 residues. This CDR3 reads CASSPPQGMHEQYF. CDR3 nucleotide sequence: TGTGCCAGCTCACCACCGCAGGGTATGCACGAGCAGTACTTC.

The rearrangement uses TRBV10-3 and TRBJ1-2, with D perhaps matching TRBD1 (5 bases). Deletions cut 2 bases from V and 10 bases from J, with 17 bases between. The V gene's germline CDR1 is ENHRY and CDR2 SYGVKD. This CDR3 region has 14 residues. The CDR3 here is CAISERGERPDYTF. The CDR3 DNA sequence: TGTGCCATCAGTGAGAGGGGTGAAAGGCCGGACTACACCTTC.

This clone is classed as medium-sized. The rearrangement uses TRBV2 and TRBJ1-1, with D possibly being TRBD1 (5 bases). Between the trimmed V and J ends, which lost 4 bases and 5 bases, there was a span of 14 bases. The CDR3 is made up of 14 amino acids. Germline CDR1 and CDR2: SNHLY and FYNNEI. The CDR3 sequence: CASSVYGGGTEAFF. In DNA, the CDR3 is TGTGCCAGCAGTGTTTACGGGGGGGGGACTGAAGCTTTCTTT.

The chain carries TRBV28 and TRBJ2-2; perhaps TRBD2 as D (5 bases). The V gene lost 4 bases and the J gene lost 4 bases, with 19 bases spanning the gap. Germline CDR1 reads MDHEN; CDR2 reads SYDVKM. The CDR3 length is 17 residues. The DNA for the CDR3 is TGTGCCAGCAGTTCCCAGACCGGGATCGAGGGCACCGGGGAGCTGTTTTTT. This codes for CASSSQTGIEGTGELFF. Supplemented by reference TRBV28 and TRBJ2-2, the full variable domain reads DVKVTQSSRYLVKRTGEKVFLECVQDMDHENMFWYRQDPGLGLRLIYFSYDVKMKEKGDIPEGYSVSREKKERFSLILESASTNQTSMYLCASSSQTGIEGTGELFFGEGSRLTVL.

A single count supports this clone. The V call is TRBV28, the J call TRBJ2-7; 9 bases align to TRBD2. With V trimmed by 6 bases and J by 2 bases, 8 bases remained unmatched. The CDR3 covers 15 residues. CDR1 MDHEN and CDR2 SYDVKM come from the germline V gene. Here the CDR3 DNA reads TGTGCCAGCAGCTTAGGACTAGCGAGTACCTACGAGCAGTACTTC. This translates into CASSLGLASTYEQYF.

V is TRBV27 and J is TRBJ1-1; TRBD1 might be the D (6 bases). This CDR3 contains 13 residues. Germline values: CDR1 MNHEY, CDR2 SMNVEV (reference sequence). V lost 4 bases and J 1 base, leaving 7 bases between the germline ends. DNA for the CDR3: TGTGCCAGCAGTTGGGGGCCGAACACTGAAGCTTTCTTT. Its translation: CASSWGPNTEAFF.

V and J are TRBV10-2 and TRBJ1-5, with a weak D call TRBD1 (6 bases). The V gene's germline CDR1 is WSHSY and CDR2 SAAADI. The V gene lost 6 bases and the J gene lost 5 bases, with 17 bases spanning the gap. The CDR3 has 15 residues. The CDR3 DNA reads TGCGCCAGCAGGGGGGCAGAGGGGTCGGATCAGCCCCAGCATTTT. As protein: CASRGAEGSDQPQHF.

The genes are TRBV6-5 and TRBJ1-4; the match to TRBD1 covers 10 bases. The CDR3 spans 15 residues. V lost 4 bases to trimming and J lost 3 bases; unmatched junction nucleotides: 2. Germline-derived CDR1 and CDR2 are MNHEY and SVGAGI. CDR3 DNA: TGTGCCAGCAGTTGGGGGACAGGGGCTAATGAAAAACTGTTTTTT. Its translation is CASSWGTGANEKLFF.

The rearrangement joins TRBV28 to TRBJ1-5; 7 nucleotides align to TRBD1. Looked up from germline, CDR1 is MDHEN and CDR2 is SYDVKM. V was clipped by 5 bases and J by 1 base; unmatched bases: 5. This CDR3 region has 15 residues. The CDR3 DNA reads as TGTGCCAGCAGTCCTCGACAGGGAAGCAATCAGCCCCAGCATTTT. Translated, it gives CASSPRQGSNQPQHF.

This clone appeared a few times. This sequence joins TRBV19 and TRBJ1-1, with a tentative D call TRBD1 (5 bases). Between the trimmed V and J ends, which lost 7 bases and 1 base, there was a span of 7 bases. Germline lookup yields CDR1 LNHDA and CDR2 SQIVND (reference sequence). CDR3 length: 12 residues. CDR3 bases: TGTGCCAGTAATCAGGGGAACACTGAAGCTTTCTTT. It translates to CASNQGNTEAFF.

The chain is built from TRBV13 and TRBJ1-1; 10 bases align to TRBD1. This CDR3 is built from 15 residues. The V and J ends lost 6 bases and 1 base, in that order; junction bases with no gene match: 5. The germline V gene has CDR1 PRHDT and CDR2 FYEKMQ (reference sequence). For the CDR3, the DNA is TGTGCCAGCAGGGATCGGACAGGGGGGAACACTGAAGCTTTCTTT. It yields the protein CASRDRTGGNTEAFF.

The chain recombines TRBV11-2 with TRBJ2-1; D not certain. This CDR3 contains 13 residues. Deletions cut 1 base from V and 3 bases from J, with 4 bases between. Per the germline V gene, CDR1 is SGHAT and CDR2 is FQNNGV. CDR3 sequence (DNA): TGTGCCAGCAGCTTAGCTGTCTACAATGAGCAGTTCTTC. This gives the protein CASSLAVYNEQFF.

The rearrangement links TRBV2 to TRBJ2-1, with 9 positions matching TRBD2. Germline values: CDR1 SNHLY, CDR2 FYNNEI. The junction had 15 bases not matched to a gene; V was cut back by 4 bases and J by 5 bases. This CDR3 comprises 18 residues. Written as DNA, the CDR3 is TGTGCCAGCAGTGGAATCGAATTAGGCGGGAGGGCCAACAATGAGCAGTTCTTC. Protein: CASSGIELGGRANNEQFF.

The chain recombines TRBV29-1 with TRBJ2-7; unclear D gene. V gave up 0 bases and J gave up 4 bases, with 7 bases separating them. Germline V gene data show CDR1 as SQVTM and CDR2 as ANQGSEA. The CDR3 has 12 amino acids. CDR3 coding DNA: TGCAGCGTTGAAGATGAGGCGTACGAGCAGTACTTC. This translates into CSVEDEAYEQYF.

The table lists this clone with a few counts. The chain couples TRBV4-3 to TRBJ2-7, with 8 positions matching TRBD2. Germline lookup yields CDR1 LGHNA and CDR2 YSLEER. J lost 1 base, V lost 1 base, and 3 bases had no gene match. The CDR3 extends over 15 amino acids. The CDR3 here is CASSQVTGGSYEQYF. The DNA of the CDR3 is TGCGCCAGCAGCCAAGTTACGGGGGGGTCCTACGAGCAGTACTTC.

The chain employs TRBV2 and TRBJ2-7; the match to TRBD2 covers 8 bases. Germline V gene lookup returns CDR1 SNHLY and CDR2 FYNNEI. The CDR3 runs to 14 residues. J was trimmed by 2 bases and V by 6 bases; bases with no gene match: 6. DNA for the CDR3: TGTGCCAGCAGGCGAGCGGGAGTCGCCTACGAGCAGTACTTC. Its protein is CASRRAGVAYEQYF.

The genes are TRBV5-4 and TRBJ2-7; 7 bases map to TRBD1. The germline V gene has CDR1 SGHNT and CDR2 YYREEE (reference sequence). The CDR3 contains 18 residues. V shed 3 bases and J 4 bases; nucleotides not matched to a gene: 19. The CDR3 sequence: CASSSRGQTVLLRYEQYF. CDR3 nucleotide sequence: TGTGCCAGCAGCTCAAGGGGACAGACTGTCTTGTTGAGGTACGAGCAGTACTTC. Full variable domain (remainder filled in from reference TRBV5-4 and TRBJ2-7): ETGVTQSPTHLIKTRGQQVTLRCSSQSGHNTVSWYQQALGQGPQFIFQYYREEENGRGNFPPRFSGLQFPNYSSELNVNALELDDSALYLCASSSRGQTVLLRYEQYFGPGTRLTVT.

The genes are TRBV19 and TRBJ2-1; 7 bases fit TRBD1. The germline V gene has CDR1 LNHDA and CDR2 SQIVND (reference sequence). The CDR3 has 13 amino acids. V lost 6 bases and J lost 12; bases outside the gene matches: 11. The CDR3 DNA follows: TGTGCCAGTAGGAGAAACAGGGGTACCCTGCAGTTCTTC. Its protein product is CASRRNRGTLQFF.

V is TRBV6-1 and J is TRBJ2-2; tentative D call: TRBD1 (6 bases). The germline CDR1 and CDR2 sequences are MNHNS and SASEGT. V was cut by 2 bases and J by 3 bases, with 13 bases left in between. The CDR3 is 16 residues long. CDR3 amino acids: CASSEMERTDTGELFF. For the CDR3, the DNA is TGTGCCAGCAGTGAAATGGAAAGGACAGACACCGGGGAGCTGTTTTTT.

The rearrangement joins TRBV28 to TRBJ2-1; 12 bases match TRBD2. The CDR3 runs to 20 residues. Trimming took 3 bases from V and 3 from J; bases not matched to a gene: 15. Germline lookup yields CDR1 MDHEN and CDR2 SYDVKM. The CDR3 DNA reads as TGTGCCAGCAGTTTTTTCCCCACACCTAGGACTAGCGGGAACTACAATGAGCAGTTCTTC. Translated, it gives CASSFFPTPRTSGNYNEQFF.

The V call is TRBV6-5, the J call TRBJ1-2; tentative D call: TRBD1 (6 bases). The germline V and J ends were trimmed by 5 bases and 2 bases, with 9 bases remaining between them. CDR1 and CDR2 (germline): MNHEY, SVGAGI. The CDR3 contains 13 residues. DNA of the CDR3: TGTGCCAGCAGTCCCAGGGGAAACTATGGCTACACCTTC. This translates into CASSPRGNYGYTF.

This sequence joins TRBV7-2 and TRBJ2-1; 9 nucleotides agree with TRBD2. This CDR3 comprises 14 residues. J was trimmed by 9 bases and V by 5 bases; bases with no gene match: 8. Germline V CDR1 and CDR2: SGHTA, FQGNSA. The CDR3 DNA is TGTGCCAGCAGCACCGGACTAGCGAGCGGTGAGCAGTTCTTC. Translating it yields CASSTGLASGEQFF.